A single sample gave rise to the 5 T cell receptor beta chains below, sequenced in a study of blood T cell repertoires in COVID-19. Produced via immunoSEQ multiplex PCR; TCRdb's table is partial and in-frame only. The table includes 200,000 or so clones, over 75% detected once. Sequenced: PBMCs or T cells enriched from blood (not recorded which). Receptors were obtained from a woman between 18 and 30 years old in a cohort exposed to, infected with or recovered from COVID-19 (not recorded which).

This chain joins TRBV5-1 and TRBJ1-6; D remains unclear. Germline V CDR1 and CDR2: SGHRS, YFSETQ. This CDR3 is 16 amino acids long. The ends were cut back, 0 bases at V and 1 base at J, with 8 bases in the middle. CDR3 protein: CASSLEAGSYNSPLHF. The CDR3 DNA is TGCGCCAGCAGCTTGGAAGCGGGGTCCTATAATTCACCCCTCCACTTT.

The chain combines TRBV10-3 with TRBJ1-2; D gene uncertain. The CDR3 covers 14 residues. Per germline, CDR1 ENHRY and CDR2 SYGVKD. V lost 3 bases and J lost 6, with 14 bases in between. CDR3 nucleotide sequence: TGTGCCATCAGTGAATCAGAGTGGGCCAATGGCTACACCTTC. It is translated as CAISESEWANGYTF.

This clone was seen only a few times. This chain links TRBV29-1 with TRBJ2-1; 13 positions agree with TRBD2. Trimming took 4 bases from V and 5 from J; bases not matched to a gene: 2. This CDR3 is built from 14 residues. Per germline, CDR1 SQVTM and CDR2 ANQGSEA. CDR3 nucleotides: TGCAGCGTTGGGGGACTAGCGGGGAACAATGAGCAGTTCTTC. Protein product: CSVGGLAGNNEQFF.

V and J are TRBV19 and TRBJ2-7; D uncertain. There are 13 residues in the CDR3. Trimming shortened V by 4 bases and J by 2 bases, and 9 bases separated the two germline ends. Per the germline V gene, CDR1 is LNHDA and CDR2 is SQIVND (reference sequence). CDR3 DNA: TGTGCCAGTAGTAAAGAGTCTACCTACGAGCAGTACTTC. It yields the protein CASSKESTYEQYF.

This rearrangement joins TRBV6-6 to TRBJ1-6; TRBD1 agrees at 8 bases. This CDR3 contains 15 residues. After removal of 4 bases from V and 5 bases from J, the junction contained 4 bases not matched to a gene. Germline loops: CDR1 MNHNY, CDR2 SVGAGI (reference sequence). CDR3 protein: CASSFGQGDNSPLHF. The DNA of the CDR3 is TGTGCCAGCAGTTTTGGACAGGGTGATAATTCACCCCTCCACTTT.